This TCR beta chain comes out of a study of T cell responses to AZD1222 COVID-19 vaccine. Whole-study findings and limits: Clonal diversity may have been underestimated, and the donors were mostly white British, with more females than males. The study found Spike-specific TCR breadth and depth rose after two AZD1222 doses. Only after the peak T cell response were repertoires sampled.

Regarding this clone: Its antigen is not known.

V dropped 5 bases and J dropped 10 bases, with 18 bases sitting between them. This CDR3 region has 13 residues. CDR1 and CDR2 (germline): SGHDT, YYEEEE. This table comes from immunoSEQ multiplex PCR, and its TCRdb copy is limited to in-frame clones, with some not included. In the table there are 95,000 to 110,000 clones, around nine tenths of which are singletons. The chain has TRBV5-6 and TRBJ1-1; tentatively, D is TRBD1 (6 bases). The source is an adult in good health. This specimen consisted of peripheral blood, obtained on day 0 of AZD1222 vaccination. The DNA for the CDR3 is TGTGCCAGCAGGATTCGGGGGGCGCGAGGAGCTTTCTTT. It encodes CASRIRGARGAFF. The variable domain in full, with the rest retrieved from reference TRBV5-6 and TRBJ1-1, is DAGVTQSPTHLIKTRGQQVTLRCSPKSGHDTVSWYQQALGQGPQFIFQYYEEEERQRGNFPDRFSGHQFPNYSSELNVNALLLGDSALYLCASRIRGARGAFFGQGTRLTVV.